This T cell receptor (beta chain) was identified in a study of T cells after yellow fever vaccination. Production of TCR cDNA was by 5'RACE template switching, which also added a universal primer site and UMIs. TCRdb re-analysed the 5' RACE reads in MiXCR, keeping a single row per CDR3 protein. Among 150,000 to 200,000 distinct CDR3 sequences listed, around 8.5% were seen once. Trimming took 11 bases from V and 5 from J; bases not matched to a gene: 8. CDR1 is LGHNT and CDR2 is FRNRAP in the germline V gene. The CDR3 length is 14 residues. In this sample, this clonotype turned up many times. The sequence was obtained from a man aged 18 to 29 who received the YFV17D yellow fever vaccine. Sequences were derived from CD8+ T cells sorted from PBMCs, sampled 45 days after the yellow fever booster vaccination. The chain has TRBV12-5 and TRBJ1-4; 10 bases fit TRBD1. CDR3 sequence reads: CAGIPGQGNEKLFF. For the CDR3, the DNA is TGTGCTGGGATCCCGGGACAGGGGAATGAAAAACTGTTTTTT.